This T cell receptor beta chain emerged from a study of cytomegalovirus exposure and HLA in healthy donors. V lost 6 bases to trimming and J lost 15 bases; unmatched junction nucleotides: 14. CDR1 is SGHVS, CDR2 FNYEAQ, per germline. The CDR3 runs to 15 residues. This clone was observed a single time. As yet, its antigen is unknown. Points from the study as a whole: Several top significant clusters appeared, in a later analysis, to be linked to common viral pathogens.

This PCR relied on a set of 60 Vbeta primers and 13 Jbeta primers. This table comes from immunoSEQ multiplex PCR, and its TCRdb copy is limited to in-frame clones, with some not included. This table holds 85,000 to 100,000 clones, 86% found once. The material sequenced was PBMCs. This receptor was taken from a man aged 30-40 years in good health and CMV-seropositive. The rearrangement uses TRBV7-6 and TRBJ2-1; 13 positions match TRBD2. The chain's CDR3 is CASSQGLAGASRVFF. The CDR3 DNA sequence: TGTGCCAGCAGTCAAGGACTAGCGGGAGCCTCGCGGGTGTTCTTC.